These 20 T cell receptor beta chains originate from one sample sequenced in a study of spatial heterogeneity in lung cancer (dated by TCRdb to the late 2010s). Library method: 5' RACE. Sequencer: NextSeq 500. TCRdb cleaned the public reads at Q25 with fastp, built clones with MiXCR and kept in-frame beta chains. Each entry merges the rows of one CDR3 protein and shows their most common DNA and genes. Within this sample are about 86,000 distinct CDR3 sequences, with around 13% of them counted one time only. The ten biggest clones cover roughly 4.2% of the sample. The sample's time point, from its label and the paper: sample taken at primary tumor resection. For TCR sequencing, whole RNA was extracted from tumor and nontumor lung tissue, or from cryopreserved PBMC samples, and no cell sorting was done. This material consisted of PBMCs, taken at surgery. The receptor set was obtained from a male donor with early-stage non-small cell lung cancer.

This clonotype was found a few times. The rearrangement uses TRBV4-2 and TRBJ2-3, with 10 bases that match TRBD2. The J segment lost 2 bases and the V segment lost 0 bases, leaving 2 bases of the junction unmatched. CDR3 length: 16 residues. In germline, CDR1 is LGHNA, CDR2 YNFKEQ. This chain's CDR3 is CASSQELAGSTDTQYF. CDR3 in DNA: TGTGCCAGCAGCCAAGAACTAGCGGGATCCACAGATACGCAGTATTTT.

This clonotype has just a few counts. This chain joins TRBV20-1 and TRBJ2-3, with 10 nucleotides matching TRBD2. Germline values: CDR1 DFQATT, CDR2 SNEGSKA (reference sequence). The J segment lost 5 bases and the V segment lost 3 bases, leaving 2 bases of the junction unmatched. This CDR3 has 13 residues. CDR3: CSARSGGVDTQYF. CDR3 DNA: TGCAGTGCTAGGAGCGGGGGGGTAGATACGCAGTATTTT.

The chain employs TRBV5-1 and TRBJ2-3, with 8 bases that match TRBD2. Germline trimming cut 0 bases from V and 2 bases from J; bases unmatched to any gene: 8. CDR1 and CDR2 (germline): SGHRS, YFSETQ. The CDR3 sequence is 17 residues long. Here the CDR3 reads CASSLGLAGDSTDTQYF. CDR3 coding DNA: TGCGCCAGCAGCTTGGGTCTAGCGGGTGACTCCACAGATACGCAGTATTTT. The full variable domain, with the rest looked up from reference TRBV5-1 and TRBJ2-3, is KAGVTQTPRYLIKTRGQQVTLSCSPISGHRSVSWYQQTPGQGLQFLFEYFSETQRNKGNFPGRFSGRQFSNSRSEMNVSTLELGDSALYLCASSLGLAGDSTDTQYFGPGTRLTVL.

This clonotype has a handful of counts. The rearrangement uses TRBV11-2 and TRBJ1-1; D possibly corresponds to TRBD1 (5 bases). The CDR3 runs 14 residues. The germline V gene has CDR1 SGHAT and CDR2 FQNNGV. The V gene lost 7 bases and the J gene lost 1 base, with 13 bases spanning the gap. The CDR3 region is CASTLAGWNTEAFF. CDR3 coding DNA: TGTGCCAGCACCCTGGCAGGGTGGAACACTGAAGCTTTCTTT.

This chain joins TRBV12-3 or TRBV12-4 and TRBJ2-7, with D possibly matching TRBD1 (8 bases). The CDR3 spans 17 residues. Trimming stripped 3 bases from V and 6 bases from J, with 24 bases between. The CDR3 is CASSFVVEVDREGEQYF. CDR3 nucleotides: TGTGCCAGCAGTTTTGTAGTGGAAGTGGACAGGGAGGGCGAGCAGTACTTC.

This clonotype occurred a few times. The chain couples TRBV29-1 to TRBJ1-2, with D uncertain. The CDR3 runs 12 residues. V was shortened by 5 bases and J by 2 bases, with 9 bases between the two germline ends. Germline CDR1 SQVTM, CDR2 ANQGSEA. The DNA of the CDR3 is TGCAGCGTTTCACATGAGAACTATGGCTACACCTTC. Amino acids: CSVSHENYGYTF.

This chain links TRBV20-1 with TRBJ2-1; D could derive from TRBD1 or TRBD2 (5 bases each). Germline CDR1 reads DFQATT; CDR2 reads SNEGSKA (reference sequence). The CDR3 totals 13 residues. Between the trimmed V and J ends, which lost 3 bases and 9 bases, there was a span of 15 bases. CDR3 loop: CSASVEGWFEQFF. The CDR3 coding sequence is TGCAGTGCTAGTGTTGAGGGGTGGTTTGAGCAGTTCTTC.

The chain is built from TRBV12-3 or TRBV12-4 and TRBJ1-6, with TRBD1 matching 9 bases. The CDR3 has 14 residues. V shed 6 bases, J shed 11 bases, and the junction held 8 bases outside the gene matches. The CDR3 protein is CASSSGTGTAPLHF. The CDR3 DNA reads TGTGCCAGCAGCTCCGGGACAGGGACTGCACCCCTCCACTTT.

The V call is TRBV2, the J call TRBJ1-1, with D uncertain. The V end lost 6 bases, the J end lost 2 bases, and 13 bases lay between the germline ends. The V gene's germline CDR1 is SNHLY and CDR2 FYNNEI. The CDR3 totals 14 residues. The CDR3 region has the DNA TGTGCCAGCAGGACAACGACCCCAAACACTGAAGCTTTCTTT. Amino acid sequence: CASRTTTPNTEAFF.

V gene TRBV5-1 combines with J gene TRBJ2-5, with D possibly matching TRBD1 (6 bases). CDR1 and CDR2 from the germline V gene are SGHRS and YFSETQ. Trimming removed 3 bases at V and 4 bases at J, with 25 bases between. The CDR3 contains 18 residues. Here the CDR3 DNA reads TGCGCCAGCAGCTCCCGTTATAAAGACGCGCTAGGGGGAGAGACCCAGTACTTC. Its translation is CASSSRYKDALGGETQYF.

This chain uses TRBV7-9 with TRBJ2-1, with D perhaps TRBD2 (6 bases). V was pared by 5 bases and J by 1 base, with 12 bases between. The germline V gene encodes CDR1 SEHNR and CDR2 FQNEAQ (reference sequence). The CDR3 length is 15 residues. CDR3 nucleotides: TGTGCCAGCAGCCCCCCTGGGGGGTCCTACAATGAGCAGTTCTTC. Translation gives CASSPPGGSYNEQFF.

This clonotype was counted a few times. The chain has TRBV20-1 and TRBJ2-5; weak D call: TRBD1 (6 bases). The CDR3 extends over 14 amino acids. The germline V gene has CDR1 DFQATT and CDR2 SNEGSKA (reference sequence). Trimming took off 5 bases at V and 1 base at J, with 14 bases between the two ends. The CDR3: CSAARGQTQETQYF. The CDR3 DNA follows: TGCAGTGCTGCCCGAGGACAGACCCAAGAGACCCAGTACTTC.

Only a few counts were recorded for this clonotype. The rearrangement uses TRBV29-1 and TRBJ1-2; D remains unclear. Germline V gene data show CDR1 as SQVTM and CDR2 as ANQGSEA. This CDR3 contains 10 residues. Trimming shortened V by 2 bases and J by 8 bases, and 6 bases separated the two germline ends. CDR3 amino acids: CSVEMGGYTF. CDR3 sequence (DNA): TGCAGCGTTGAAATGGGAGGCTACACCTTC. Combining the CDR3 with reference TRBV29-1 and TRBJ1-2 gives the whole variable domain SAVISQKPSRDICQRGTSLTIQCQVDSQVTMMFWYRQQPGQSLTLIATANQGSEATYESGFVIDKFPISRPNLTFSTLTVSNMSPEDSSIYLCSVEMGGYTFGSGTRLTVV.

The rearrangement joins TRBV7-8 to TRBJ2-3, with TRBD2 identical over 10 bases. CDR1 SGHVS and CDR2 FQNEAQ come from the germline V gene. V shed 4 bases, J shed 3 bases, and the junction held 4 bases outside the gene matches. The CDR3 totals 15 residues. CDR3 sequence: CASSSSGSGTDTQYF. The CDR3 nucleotides are TGTGCCAGCAGCTCTAGCGGGAGTGGGACAGATACGCAGTATTTT.

The chain combines TRBV5-6 with TRBJ2-1; 14 bases are shared with TRBD2. The V and J ends lost 4 bases and 5 bases, in that order; junction bases with no gene match: 2. CDR3 length equals 15 residues. Germline V gives CDR1 SGHDT, CDR2 YYEEEE. The CDR3 DNA reads as TGTGCCAGCAGCCGGGGACTAGCGGGGGACAATGAGCAGTTCTTC. Amino acids: CASSRGLAGDNEQFF.

This clonotype was counted only a few times. V usage is TRBV12-3 or TRBV12-4 and J usage is TRBJ2-7, with 15 bases that match TRBD2. The CDR3 consists of 15 residues. V was pared by 6 bases and J by 5 bases, with 5 bases of the junction left unmatched. This CDR3 is CASSRRTSGGDEQYF. The CDR3 DNA sequence: TGTGCCAGCAGCCGACGGACTAGCGGGGGGGACGAGCAGTACTTC.

There are many counts of this clonotype. The rearrangement joins TRBV12-3 or TRBV12-4 to TRBJ1-5, with D possibly being TRBD1 (5 bases). The CDR3 consists of 12 residues. V lost 6 bases, J lost 6 bases, and 9 bases lay in between. For the CDR3, the DNA is TGTGCCAGCAGCATTGACAGTCAGCCCCAGCATTTT. Its translation is CASSIDSQPQHF.

This clonotype was seen repeatedly, ten times or more. The rearrangement uses TRBV6-5 and TRBJ1-4; D unresolved. Trimming stripped 7 bases from V and 0 bases from J, with 12 bases between. The germline CDR1 and CDR2 sequences are MNHEY and SVGAGI. The CDR3 loop spans 15 amino acids. The CDR3 DNA is TGTGCCAGCACCCCCACTCCCTCAACTAATGAAAAACTGTTTTTT. This encodes CASTPTPSTNEKLFF.

The CDR3 region is CSVEGQRNYGYTF. DNA of the CDR3: TGCAGCGTTGAGGGACAGCGAAACTATGGCTACACCTTC. The rearrangement uses TRBV29-1 and TRBJ1-2; TRBD1 aligns across 7 bases. In germline, CDR1 is SQVTM, CDR2 ANQGSEA. Trimming cost V 3 bases and J 2 bases; bases outside gene matches: 3. This CDR3 is built from 13 residues.

V is TRBV6-2 or TRBV6-3 and J is TRBJ2-1; D remains ambiguous. The CDR3 has 13 residues. The germline CDR1 and CDR2 sequences are MNHEY and SVGEGT. The V end was cut by 10 bases, the J end by 9 bases, with 19 bases between. This CDR3 reads CATSSDPRSEQFF. In DNA, the CDR3 is TGTGCCACCAGCTCGGACCCCCGAAGTGAGCAGTTCTTC.